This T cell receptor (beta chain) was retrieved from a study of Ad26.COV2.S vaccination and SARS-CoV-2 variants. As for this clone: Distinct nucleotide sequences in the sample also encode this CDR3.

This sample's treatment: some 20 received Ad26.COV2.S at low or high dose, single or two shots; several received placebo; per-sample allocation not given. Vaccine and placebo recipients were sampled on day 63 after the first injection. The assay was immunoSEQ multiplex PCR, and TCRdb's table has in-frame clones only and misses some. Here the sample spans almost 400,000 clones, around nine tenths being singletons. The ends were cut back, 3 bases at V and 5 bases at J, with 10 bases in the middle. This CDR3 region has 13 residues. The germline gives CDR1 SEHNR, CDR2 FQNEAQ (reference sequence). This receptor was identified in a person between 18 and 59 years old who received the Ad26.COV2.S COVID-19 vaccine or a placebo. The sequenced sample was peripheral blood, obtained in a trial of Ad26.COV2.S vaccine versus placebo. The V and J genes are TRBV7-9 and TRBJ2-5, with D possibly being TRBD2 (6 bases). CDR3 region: CASSLAGSETQYF. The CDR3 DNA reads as TGTGCCAGCAGCTTGGCGGGGTCCGAGACCCAGTACTTC.